The 11 T cell receptor beta chains below come from one sample, sequenced in a study of blood T cell repertoires in COVID-19. TCRdb's copy holds only in-frame clones and misses some; the assay was immunoSEQ multiplex PCR. The sample carries more than 200,000 clones, about 88% recorded once. Sequencing used peripheral blood. Source of these receptors: a woman in her thirties or forties who had recovered from COVID-19.

This rearrangement joins TRBV18 to TRBJ1-4, with 7 bases that match TRBD1. This CDR3 has 16 residues. Germline V gives CDR1 KGHSH, CDR2 LQKENI. V trimming: 3 bases; J trimming: 8 bases; junction bases outside the gene matches: 12. The DNA for the CDR3 is TGTGCCAGCTCACCCCGGGACAGTTCTTCAAGCGAAAAACTGTTTTTT. Translation: CASSPRDSSSSEKLFF.

The V and J genes are TRBV10-2 and TRBJ2-4; 8 bases are shared with TRBD1. This CDR3 is built from 15 residues. The germline V gene encodes CDR1 WSHSY and CDR2 SAAADI. J lost 1 base, V lost 10 bases, and 9 bases had no gene match. CDR3 in amino acids: CATLRGRTAKNIQYF. The CDR3 DNA sequence: TGCGCCACCCTCAGGGGGCGCACGGCCAAAAACATTCAGTACTTC.

The chain's CDR3 is CASSLAPPSDRVGYEQYF. CDR3 in DNA: TGTGCCAGCAGCTTAGCGCCACCTTCGGACAGGGTGGGGTACGAGCAGTACTTC. The V call is TRBV11-1, the J call TRBJ2-7; 8 bases are shared with TRBD1. The length of the CDR3 is 18 residues. The germline gives CDR1 SGHAT, CDR2 FQDESV (reference sequence). V trimming: 0 bases; J trimming: 4 bases; junction bases outside the gene matches: 14.

The chain carries TRBV5-5 and TRBJ2-5, with D maybe TRBD2 (5 bases). Germline values: CDR1 SGHKS, CDR2 YYEKEE (reference sequence). The CDR3 loop spans 12 amino acids. Between the trimmed V and J ends, which lost 4 bases and 5 bases, there was a span of 9 bases. CDR3 in amino acids: CASSPGEETQYF. For the CDR3, the DNA is TGTGCCAGCAGCCCCGGGGAGGAGACCCAGTACTTC.

CDR3: CASSSQGPANSPLHF. The DNA for the CDR3 is TGTGCCAGCAGCTCACAGGGTCCCGCTAATTCACCCCTCCACTTT. The chain links TRBV7-2 to TRBJ1-6; weak D call: TRBD1 (6 bases). There are 15 residues in the CDR3. Germline-derived CDR1 and CDR2 are SGHTA and FQGNSA. Trimming pared 4 bases from V and 6 bases from J, leaving 13 bases between.

The chain carries TRBV7-9 and TRBJ2-1; possible D gene TRBD2, 6 bases. Germline CDR1 and CDR2: SEHNR and FQNEAQ (reference sequence). The CDR3 runs to 15 residues. Trimming cost V 0 bases and J 7 bases, with 13 bases left between them. The CDR3 sequence is CASSLAEGVLNEQFF. CDR3 DNA: TGTGCCAGCAGCTTAGCGGAGGGCGTCCTTAATGAGCAGTTCTTC. The variable domain in full, completed from reference TRBV7-9 and TRBJ2-1, reads DTGVSQNPRHKITKRGQNVTFRCDPISEHNRLYWYRQTLGQGPEFLTYFQNEAQLEKSRLLSDRFSAERPKGSFSTLEIQRTEQGDSAMYLCASSLAEGVLNEQFFGPGTRLTVL.

CDR3 DNA sequence: TGTGCCAGCAGCCTGACAGGGGCTAATTCACCCCTCCACTTT. Protein product: CASSLTGANSPLHF. V is TRBV7-2 and J is TRBJ1-6; 8 nucleotides match TRBD1. Germline CDR1 SGHTA, CDR2 FQGNSA. J was trimmed by 6 bases and V by 5 bases; bases with no gene match: 3. CDR3 length: 14 residues.

The rearrangement links TRBV12-5 to TRBJ1-2, with D possibly matching TRBD1 (5 bases). V lost 6 bases and J lost 5, with 16 bases in between. This CDR3 is built from 14 residues. Germline CDR1 and CDR2: LGHNT and FRNRAP. The CDR3 bases are TGTGCTAGTGGCACAGGTGAGGACCTATATGGCTACACCTTC. Amino acids: CASGTGEDLYGYTF.

The chain is built from TRBV4-3 and TRBJ2-3; D call uncertain. The V gene's germline CDR1 is LGHNA and CDR2 YSLEER. The V end lost 4 bases, the J end lost 4 bases, and 9 bases lay between the germline ends. The CDR3 length is 13 residues. CDR3 nucleotide sequence: TGCGCCAGCAGCCCCCGTATCTCAGATACGCAGTATTTT. It translates to CASSPRISDTQYF.

The chain couples TRBV4-3 to TRBJ1-1, with D possibly being TRBD1 (6 bases). V lost 1 base and J 7 bases, leaving 13 bases between the germline ends. Germline lookup yields CDR1 LGHNA and CDR2 YSLEER. CDR3 length: 14 residues. The DNA for the CDR3 is TGCGCCAGCAGCCAAGTGGACAGCAACCTTGAAGCTTTCTTT. This encodes CASSQVDSNLEAFF.

This chain uses TRBV19 with TRBJ2-3, with TRBD1 identical over 8 bases. V lost 7 bases and J lost 5; bases outside the gene matches: 14. The CDR3 is 16 amino acids. In germline, CDR1 is LNHDA, CDR2 SQIVND (reference sequence). CDR3 amino acids: CASTKLSGTGRDTQYF. For the CDR3, the DNA is TGTGCCAGTACTAAACTCTCAGGGACAGGTCGAGATACGCAGTATTTT.